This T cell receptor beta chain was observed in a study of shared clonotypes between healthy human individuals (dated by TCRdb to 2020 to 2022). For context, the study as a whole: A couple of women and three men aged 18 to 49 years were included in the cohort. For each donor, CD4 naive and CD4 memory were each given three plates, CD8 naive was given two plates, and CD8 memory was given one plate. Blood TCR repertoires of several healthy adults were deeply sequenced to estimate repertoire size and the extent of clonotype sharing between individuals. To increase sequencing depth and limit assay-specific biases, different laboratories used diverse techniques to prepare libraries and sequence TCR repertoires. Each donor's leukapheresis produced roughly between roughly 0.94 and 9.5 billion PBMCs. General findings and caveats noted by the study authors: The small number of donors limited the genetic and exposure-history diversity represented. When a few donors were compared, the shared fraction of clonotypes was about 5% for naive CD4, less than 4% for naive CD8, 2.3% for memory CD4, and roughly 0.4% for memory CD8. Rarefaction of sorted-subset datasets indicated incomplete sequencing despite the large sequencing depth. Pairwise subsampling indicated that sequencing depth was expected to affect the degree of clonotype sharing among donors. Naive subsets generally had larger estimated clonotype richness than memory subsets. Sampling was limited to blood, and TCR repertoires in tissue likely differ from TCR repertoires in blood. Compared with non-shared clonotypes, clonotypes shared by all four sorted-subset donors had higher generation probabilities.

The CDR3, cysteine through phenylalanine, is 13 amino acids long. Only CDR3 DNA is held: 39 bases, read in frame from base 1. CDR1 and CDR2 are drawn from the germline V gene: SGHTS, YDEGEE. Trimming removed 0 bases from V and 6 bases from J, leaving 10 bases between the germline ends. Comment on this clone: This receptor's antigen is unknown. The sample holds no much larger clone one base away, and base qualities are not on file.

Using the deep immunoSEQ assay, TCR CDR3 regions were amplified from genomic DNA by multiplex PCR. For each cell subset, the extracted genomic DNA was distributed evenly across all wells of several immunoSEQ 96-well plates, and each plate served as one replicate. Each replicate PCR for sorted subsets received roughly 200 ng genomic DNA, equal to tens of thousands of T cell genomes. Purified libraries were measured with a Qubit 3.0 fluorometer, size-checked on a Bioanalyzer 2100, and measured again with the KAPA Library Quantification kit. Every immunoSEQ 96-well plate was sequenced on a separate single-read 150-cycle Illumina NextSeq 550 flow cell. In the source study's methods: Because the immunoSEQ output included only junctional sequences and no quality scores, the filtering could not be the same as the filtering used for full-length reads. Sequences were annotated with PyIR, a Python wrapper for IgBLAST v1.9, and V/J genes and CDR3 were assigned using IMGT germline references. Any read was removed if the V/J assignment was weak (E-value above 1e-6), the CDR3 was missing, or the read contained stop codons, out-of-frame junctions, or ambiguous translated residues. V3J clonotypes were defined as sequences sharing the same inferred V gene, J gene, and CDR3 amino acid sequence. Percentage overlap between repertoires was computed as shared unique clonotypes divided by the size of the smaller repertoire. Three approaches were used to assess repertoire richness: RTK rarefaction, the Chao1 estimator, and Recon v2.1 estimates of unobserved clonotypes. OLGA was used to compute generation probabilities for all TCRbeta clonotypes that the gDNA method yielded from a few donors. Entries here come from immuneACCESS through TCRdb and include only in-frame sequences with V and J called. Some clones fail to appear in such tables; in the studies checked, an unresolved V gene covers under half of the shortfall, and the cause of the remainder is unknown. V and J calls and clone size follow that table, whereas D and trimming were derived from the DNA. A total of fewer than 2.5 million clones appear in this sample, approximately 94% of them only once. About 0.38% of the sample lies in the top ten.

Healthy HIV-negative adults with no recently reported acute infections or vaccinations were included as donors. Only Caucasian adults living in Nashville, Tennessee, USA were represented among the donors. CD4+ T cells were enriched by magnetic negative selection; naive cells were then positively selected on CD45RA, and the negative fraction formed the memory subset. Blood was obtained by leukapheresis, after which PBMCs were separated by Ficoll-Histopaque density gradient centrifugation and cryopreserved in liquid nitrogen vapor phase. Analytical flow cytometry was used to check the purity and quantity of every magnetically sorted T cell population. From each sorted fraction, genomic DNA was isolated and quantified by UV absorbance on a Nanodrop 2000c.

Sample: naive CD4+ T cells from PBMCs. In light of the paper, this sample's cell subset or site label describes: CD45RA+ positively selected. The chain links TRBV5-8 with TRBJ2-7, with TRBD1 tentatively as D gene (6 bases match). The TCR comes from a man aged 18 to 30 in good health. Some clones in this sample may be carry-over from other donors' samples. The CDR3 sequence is CASSLELGAEQYF. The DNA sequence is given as TGTGCCAGCAGCTTGGAGTTGGGGGCCGAGCAGTACTTC.